Presented here are 14 T cell receptor beta chains from one specimen sequenced in a study of beta chain features in type 1 diabetes. Reverse transcribing all isolated RNA meant expressed TCRB transcripts were sequenced. Here immunoSEQ multiplex PCR was the method, and the copy in TCRdb shows in-frame clones only, minus some. The sample consists of roughly 170,000 clones, 13% of them appearing once. Input material: central memory CD4+ T cells from blood. These receptors were collected from a woman under 30 in good health.

This clone was picked up a small number of times. The V gene is TRBV9, the J gene TRBJ2-5, with unresolved D. The V gene's germline CDR1 is SGDLS and CDR2 YYNGEE. The CDR3 sequence is 12 residues long. The V end was cut by 0 bases, the J end by 2 bases, with 2 bases between. Written as DNA, the CDR3 is TGTGCCAGCAGCGTAGCTCAAGAGACCCAGTACTTC. Protein sequence: CASSVAQETQYF.

This clone has more than one count but fewer than ten. The chain carries TRBV28 and TRBJ1-1, with D possibly TRBD1 on 5 matching bases. Germline V lookup: CDR1 MDHEN, CDR2 SYDVKM. V lost 7 bases and J 4 bases, leaving 16 bases between the germline ends. This CDR3 spans 14 amino acids. The CDR3 here is CASISTGSGTEAFF. CDR3 DNA sequence: TGTGCCAGCATTTCAACAGGATCGGGCACTGAAGCTTTCTTT.

This clone was observed a few times. J is TRBJ2-1 and V is TRBV7-2; 11 bases map to TRBD2. Unmatched junction bases numbered 8, after V lost 4 bases and J lost 9 bases. The CDR3 covers 15 residues. The germline V gene has CDR1 SGHTA and CDR2 FQGNSA. The CDR3, as DNA: TGTGCCAGCAGCTCGGGGACTAGCGGCCGAGGTGAGCAGTTCTTC. Protein: CASSSGTSGRGEQFF.

Of note for this clone: One end of the junction does not line up with germline, which may come from a read error. The chain combines TRBV7-9 with TRBJ1-5, with D perhaps matching TRBD1 (5 bases). The CDR3 loop spans 16 amino acids. The germline V gene encodes CDR1 SEHNR and CDR2 FQNEAQ (reference sequence). The CDR3 sequence: CASSLADTASRQPQHF. DNA of the CDR3: TGTGCCAGCAGCCTAGCGGACACAGCATCTCGTCAGCCCCAGCATTTT.

This clone has a handful of counts. The chain links TRBV28 to TRBJ2-2, with D uncertain. Trimming removed 5 bases at V and 11 bases at J, with 12 bases between. Germline lookup yields CDR1 MDHEN and CDR2 SYDVKM. This CDR3 comprises 12 residues. CDR3: CASSPPHNELFF. CDR3 nucleotides: TGTGCCAGCAGTCCACCACATAATGAGCTGTTTTTT.

The chain employs TRBV14 and TRBJ2-2; tentatively, D is TRBD1 (6 bases). There are 17 residues in the CDR3. V was shortened by 4 bases and J by 7 bases, with 22 bases between the two germline ends. Germline V gene sequence: CDR1 SGHDN, CDR2 FVKESK. The DNA of the CDR3 is TGTGCCAGCAGCCTTAGACAGGACTCCGCGTTGAGCGGGGAGCTGTTTTTT. The encoded protein is CASSLRQDSALSGELFF. Based on the CDR3 plus reference TRBV14 and TRBJ2-2, the full variable domain is EAGVTQFPSHSVIEKGQTVTLRCDPISGHDNLYWYRRVMGKEIKFLLHFVKESKQDESGMPNNRFLAERTGGTYSTLKVQPAELEDSGVYFCASSLRQDSALSGELFFGEGSRLTVL.

This chain connects TRBV9 to TRBJ2-1; 13 nucleotides match TRBD2. The CDR3 covers 15 residues. Losses at the gene ends were 4 bases for V and 10 bases for J; bases not matched to a gene: 8. Germline V CDR1 and CDR2: SGDLS, YYNGEE. CDR3 amino acids: CASSFLTSGGREQFF. CDR3 nucleotide sequence: TGTGCCAGCAGCTTCCTGACTAGCGGGGGGAGGGAGCAGTTCTTC.

A few counts support this clone. CDR3 protein: CASSLQGSLETQYF. CDR3 sequence (DNA): TGTGCCAGCAGCTTACAGGGTTCTTTAGAGACCCAGTACTTC. The chain links TRBV7-2 to TRBJ2-5; possible D gene TRBD1, 5 bases. The length of the CDR3 is 14 residues. The germline V gene encodes CDR1 SGHTA and CDR2 FQGNSA. V was pared by 2 bases and J by 4 bases, with 11 bases between.

This clone was seen a few times. Here the CDR3 reads CASSTTSGRHEQFF. The CDR3 DNA sequence: TGTGCCAGTAGTACGACTAGCGGGAGGCATGAGCAGTTCTTC. The chain links TRBV19 to TRBJ2-1; 13 bases agree with TRBD2. Germline CDR1 LNHDA, CDR2 SQIVND (reference sequence). The CDR3 spans 14 residues. Losses at the gene ends were 4 bases for V and 8 bases for J; bases not matched to a gene: 2.

The V and J genes are TRBV19 and TRBJ2-7, with D perhaps TRBD2 (5 bases). The CDR3 extends over 16 amino acids. Germline loops: CDR1 LNHDA, CDR2 SQIVND (reference sequence). Between the trimmed V and J ends, which lost 5 bases and 0 bases, there was a span of 17 bases. The CDR3 loop is CASSGARAGSSYEQYF. The CDR3 coding sequence is TGTGCCAGTAGTGGCGCGCGGGCAGGCAGCTCCTACGAGCAGTACTTC. The full variable domain, in which reference TRBV19 and TRBJ2-7 provide the parts outside the CDR3, is DGGITQSPKYLFRKEGQNVTLSCEQNLNHDAMYWYRQDPGQGLRLIYYSQIVNDFQKGDIAEGYSVSREKKESFPLTVTSAQKNPTAFYLCASSGARAGSSYEQYFGPGTRLTVT.

This clone has more than one count but fewer than ten. The chain uses TRBV4-3 and TRBJ2-3, with 10 bases that match TRBD2. The germline gives CDR1 LGHNA, CDR2 YSLEER. This CDR3 has 19 residues. Trimming cost V 4 bases and J 4 bases; bases outside gene matches: 17. The CDR3 DNA is TGCGCCAGCAGCCCAATAGGGCTAGCGGGAGCCATCCTCTCAGATACGCAGTATTTT. This codes for CASSPIGLAGAILSDTQYF.

In its sample, this clone was seen a few times. V is TRBV29-1 and J is TRBJ1-1; D is perhaps TRBD1 (6 bases). Germline values: CDR1 SQVTM, CDR2 ANQGSEA. The CDR3 has 18 amino acids. V was cut by 5 bases and J by 0 bases, with 25 bases left in between. The CDR3 spells CSVKGTTPKYNVNTEAFF. The CDR3 region has the DNA TGCAGCGTTAAAGGGACAACCCCGAAGTACAATGTGAACACTGAAGCTTTCTTT.

This clone was counted between two and nine times. J is TRBJ2-7 and V is TRBV9; 8 nucleotides align to TRBD1. Germline CDR1 reads SGDLS; CDR2 reads YYNGEE. The CDR3 contains 14 residues. Trimming took 4 bases from V and 7 from J; bases not matched to a gene: 10. CDR3 protein: CASSPQDRAGEQYF. The DNA for the CDR3 is TGTGCCAGCAGCCCCCAGGACAGGGCGGGGGAGCAGTACTTC.

The chain carries TRBV7-2 and TRBJ2-5; TRBD2 is a possible D gene (5 bases). This CDR3 is built from 15 residues. Germline V gene lookup returns CDR1 SGHTA and CDR2 FQGNSA. The ends were cut back, 2 bases at V and 1 base at J, with 11 bases in the middle. The CDR3 loop is CASSLTVSVQETQYF. Written as DNA, the CDR3 is TGTGCCAGCAGCTTAACGGTTAGCGTCCAAGAGACCCAGTACTTC.